This TCR beta chain was obtained from a study of blood T cell repertoires in COVID-19. Sequencing used immunoSEQ multiplex PCR; TCRdb keeps in-frame clones, though not all of them. The table has about 40,000 clones, about 88% seen once. Germline V gene sequence: CDR1 SGHRS, CDR2 YFSETQ. The CDR3 consists of 15 residues. Trimming took off 4 bases at V and 5 bases at J, with 19 bases between the two ends. This clone has just a few counts. Sequenced material: peripheral blood. The V call is TRBV5-1, the J call TRBJ2-7; possibly TRBD1 for D (6 bases). The origin of this receptor is a human donor in a cohort sampled during active COVID-19. The CDR3 sequence is CASSRDGGSGNEQYF. The CDR3 DNA follows: TGCGCCAGCAGCCGGGATGGGGGCTCGGGGAACGAGCAGTACTTC.